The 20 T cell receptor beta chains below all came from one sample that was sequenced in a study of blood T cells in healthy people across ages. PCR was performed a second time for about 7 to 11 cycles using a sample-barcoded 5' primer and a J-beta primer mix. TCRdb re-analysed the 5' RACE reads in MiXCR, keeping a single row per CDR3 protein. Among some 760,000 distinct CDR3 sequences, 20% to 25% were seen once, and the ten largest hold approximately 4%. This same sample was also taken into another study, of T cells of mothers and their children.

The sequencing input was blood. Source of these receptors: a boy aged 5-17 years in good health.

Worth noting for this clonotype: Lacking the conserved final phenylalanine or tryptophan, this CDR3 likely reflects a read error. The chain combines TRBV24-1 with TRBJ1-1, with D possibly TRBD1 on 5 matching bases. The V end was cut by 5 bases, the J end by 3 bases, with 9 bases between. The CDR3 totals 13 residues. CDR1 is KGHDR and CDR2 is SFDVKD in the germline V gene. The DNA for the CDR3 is TGTGCCACCAGTGGGTTCAGGGACACTGAAGCTTTCCTT. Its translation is CATSGFRDTEAFL.

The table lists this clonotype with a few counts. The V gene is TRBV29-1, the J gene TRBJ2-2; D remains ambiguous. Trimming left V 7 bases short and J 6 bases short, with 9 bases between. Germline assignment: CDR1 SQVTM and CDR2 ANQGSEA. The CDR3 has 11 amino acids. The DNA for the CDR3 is TGCAGCGCTTTTTACGCCGGGGAGCTGTTTTTT. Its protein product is CSAFYAGELFF.

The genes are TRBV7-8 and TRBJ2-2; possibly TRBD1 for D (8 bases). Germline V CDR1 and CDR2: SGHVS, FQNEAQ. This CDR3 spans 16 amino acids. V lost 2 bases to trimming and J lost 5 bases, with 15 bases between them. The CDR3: CASSLLVQGGTGELFF. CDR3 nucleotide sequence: TGTGCCAGCAGCTTATTGGTACAGGGGGGGACCGGGGAGCTGTTTTTT. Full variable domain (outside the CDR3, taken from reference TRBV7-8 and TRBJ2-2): GAGVSQSPRYKVAKRGQDVALRCDPISGHVSLFWYQQALGQGPEFLTYFQNEAQLDKSGLPSDRFFAERPEGSVSTLKIQRTQQEDSAVYLCASSLLVQGGTGELFFGEGSRLTVL.

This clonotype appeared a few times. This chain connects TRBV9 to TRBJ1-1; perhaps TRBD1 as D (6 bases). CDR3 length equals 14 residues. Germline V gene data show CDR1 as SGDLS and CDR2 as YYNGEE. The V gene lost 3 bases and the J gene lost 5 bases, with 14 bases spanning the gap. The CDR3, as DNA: TGTGCCAGCAGCGCGCTGATACAGGGTACTGAAGCTTTCTTT. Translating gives CASSALIQGTEAFF.

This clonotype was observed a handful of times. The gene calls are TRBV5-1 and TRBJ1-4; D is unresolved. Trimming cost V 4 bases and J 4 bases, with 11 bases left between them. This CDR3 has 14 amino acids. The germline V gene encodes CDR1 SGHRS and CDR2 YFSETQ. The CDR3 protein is CASSPDGNNEKLFF. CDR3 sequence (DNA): TGCGCCAGCAGCCCCGACGGAAATAATGAAAAACTGTTTTTT. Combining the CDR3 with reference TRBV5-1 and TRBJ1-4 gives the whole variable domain KAGVTQTPRYLIKTRGQQVTLSCSPISGHRSVSWYQQTPGQGLQFLFEYFSETQRNKGNFPGRFSGRQFSNSRSEMNVSTLELGDSALYLCASSPDGNNEKLFFGSGTQLSVL.

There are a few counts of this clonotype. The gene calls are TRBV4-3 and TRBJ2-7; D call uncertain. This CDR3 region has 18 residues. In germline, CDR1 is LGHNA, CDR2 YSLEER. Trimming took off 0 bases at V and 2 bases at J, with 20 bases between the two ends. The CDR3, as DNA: TGCGCCAGCAGCCAAGACCCTCCCCCAACATTAAAGGCCTACGAGCAGTACTTC. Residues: CASSQDPPPTLKAYEQYF.

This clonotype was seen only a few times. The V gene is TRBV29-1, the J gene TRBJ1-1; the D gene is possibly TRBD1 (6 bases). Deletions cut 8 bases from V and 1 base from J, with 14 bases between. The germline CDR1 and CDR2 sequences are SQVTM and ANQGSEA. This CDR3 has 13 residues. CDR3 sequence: CSTVGGRNTEAFF. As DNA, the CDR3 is TGCAGCACAGTCGGGGGCCGGAACACTGAAGCTTTCTTT.

CDR3 in amino acids: CASSLAAHYEQYF. The CDR3 DNA is TGCGCCAGCAGCTTGGCTGCGCACTACGAGCAGTACTTC. The rearrangement joins TRBV5-1 to TRBJ2-7; no reliable D call. This CDR3 has 13 amino acids. Germline loops: CDR1 SGHRS, CDR2 YFSETQ. Trimming cost V 0 bases and J 3 bases, with 7 bases left between them.

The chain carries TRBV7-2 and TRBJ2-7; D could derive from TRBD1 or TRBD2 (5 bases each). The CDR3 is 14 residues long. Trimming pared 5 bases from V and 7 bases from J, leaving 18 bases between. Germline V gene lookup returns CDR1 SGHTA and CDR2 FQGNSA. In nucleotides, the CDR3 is TGTGCCAGCAGCACCGAAGGTGGGGGTCGGGAGCAGTACTTC. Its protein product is CASSTEGGGREQYF.

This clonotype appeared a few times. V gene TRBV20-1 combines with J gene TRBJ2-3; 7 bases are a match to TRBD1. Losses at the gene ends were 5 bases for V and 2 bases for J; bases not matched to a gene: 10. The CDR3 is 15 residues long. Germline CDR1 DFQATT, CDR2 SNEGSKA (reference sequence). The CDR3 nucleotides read TGCAGTGCTGATATGGACAGGCTATCCACAGATACGCAGTATTTT. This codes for CSADMDRLSTDTQYF.

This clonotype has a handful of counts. CDR3 region: CASSGTGFEKLFF. The CDR3 nucleotides are TGCGCCAGCAGCGGAACAGGGTTTGAAAAACTGTTTTTT. J is TRBJ1-4 and V is TRBV5-1; tentatively, D is TRBD1 (6 bases). There are 13 residues in the CDR3. Germline CDR1 and CDR2: SGHRS and YFSETQ. Trimming cost V 4 bases and J 7 bases, with 11 bases left between them.

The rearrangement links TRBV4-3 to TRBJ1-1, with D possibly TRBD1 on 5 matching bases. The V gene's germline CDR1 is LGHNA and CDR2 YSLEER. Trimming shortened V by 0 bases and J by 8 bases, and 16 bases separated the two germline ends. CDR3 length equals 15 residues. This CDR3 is CASSQDRVTASEAFF. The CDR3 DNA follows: TGCGCCAGCAGCCAAGATCGGGTGACAGCGAGCGAAGCTTTCTTT.

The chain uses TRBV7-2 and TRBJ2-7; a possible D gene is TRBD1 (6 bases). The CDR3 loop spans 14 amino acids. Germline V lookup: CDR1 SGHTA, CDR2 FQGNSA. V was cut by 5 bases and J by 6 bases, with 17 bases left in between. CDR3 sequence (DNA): TGTGCCAGCAGCCCGGACAGTACTCATAGCGAGCAGTACTTC. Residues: CASSPDSTHSEQYF.

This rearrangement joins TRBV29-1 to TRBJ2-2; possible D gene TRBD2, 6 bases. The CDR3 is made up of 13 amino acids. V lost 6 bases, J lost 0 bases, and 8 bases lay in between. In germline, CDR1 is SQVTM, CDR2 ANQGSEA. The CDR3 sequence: CSVAGPNTGELFF. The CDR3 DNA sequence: TGCAGCGTGGCGGGACCGAACACCGGGGAGCTGTTTTTT.

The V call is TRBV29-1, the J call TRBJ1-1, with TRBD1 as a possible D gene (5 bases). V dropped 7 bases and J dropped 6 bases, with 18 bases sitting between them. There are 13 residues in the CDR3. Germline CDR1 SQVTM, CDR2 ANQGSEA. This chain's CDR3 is CSAPWGGEAEAFF. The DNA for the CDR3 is TGCAGCGCCCCATGGGGGGGTGAGGCTGAAGCTTTCTTT.

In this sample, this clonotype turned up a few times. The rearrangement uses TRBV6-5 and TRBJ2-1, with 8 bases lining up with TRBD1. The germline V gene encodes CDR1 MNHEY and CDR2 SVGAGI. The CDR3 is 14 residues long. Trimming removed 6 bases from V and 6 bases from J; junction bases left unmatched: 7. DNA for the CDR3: TGTGCCAGCAGGATGCAAGGACAGGGCAATGAGCAGTTCTTC. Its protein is CASRMQGQGNEQFF.

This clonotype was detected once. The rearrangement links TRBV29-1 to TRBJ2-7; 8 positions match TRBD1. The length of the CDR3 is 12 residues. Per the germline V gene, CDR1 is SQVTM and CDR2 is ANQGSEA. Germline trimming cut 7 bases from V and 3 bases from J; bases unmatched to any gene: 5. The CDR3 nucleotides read TGCAGCGCACGACAGGGGATCTACGAGCAGTACTTC. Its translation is CSARQGIYEQYF.

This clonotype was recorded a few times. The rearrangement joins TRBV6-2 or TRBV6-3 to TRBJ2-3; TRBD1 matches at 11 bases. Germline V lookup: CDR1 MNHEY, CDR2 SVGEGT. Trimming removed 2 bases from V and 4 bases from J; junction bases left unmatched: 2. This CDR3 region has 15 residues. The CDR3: CASSYRTGGPDTQYF. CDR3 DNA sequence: TGTGCCAGCAGTTACAGGACAGGGGGCCCAGATACGCAGTATTTT.

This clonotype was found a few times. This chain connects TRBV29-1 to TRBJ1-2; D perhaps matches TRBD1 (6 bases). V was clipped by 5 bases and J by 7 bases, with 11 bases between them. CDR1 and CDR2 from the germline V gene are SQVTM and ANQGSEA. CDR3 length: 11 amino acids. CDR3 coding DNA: TGCAGCGTTAGGGGGGGGTTTGGCTACACCTTC. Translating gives CSVRGGFGYTF.

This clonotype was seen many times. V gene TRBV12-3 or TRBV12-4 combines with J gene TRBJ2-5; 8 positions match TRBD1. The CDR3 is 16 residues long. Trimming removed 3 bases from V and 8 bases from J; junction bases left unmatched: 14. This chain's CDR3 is CASSFGISGQGATQYF. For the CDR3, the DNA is TGTGCCAGCAGTTTTGGCATTTCCGGGCAGGGGGCAACCCAGTACTTC.